These T cell receptor beta chains were read from a single sample in a study of blood T cell repertoires in COVID-19. Produced via immunoSEQ multiplex PCR; TCRdb's table is partial and in-frame only. The sample gives a few hundred thousand clones, around 84% of which show up once; 9.5% to 15% is in the top ten. The specimen sequenced was peripheral blood. The receptors were sampled from a human donor in a cohort sampled during active COVID-19. Each CDR3 is given with its conserved first and last residue.

v_gene: TRBV2
j_gene: TRBJ2-2
CDR3aa: CASSVAGGHTGELFF

v_gene: TRBV7-2
j_gene: TRBJ1-2
CDR3aa: CASSSRQVLYGYTF

v_gene: TRBV6-5
j_gene: TRBJ2-7
CDR3aa: CASNPRAYEQYF

v_gene: TRBV2
j_gene: TRBJ1-1
CDR3aa: CASIADRNTEAFF

v_gene: TRBV29-1
j_gene: TRBJ1-5
CDR3aa: CSVAQGEGQPQHF

v_gene: TRBV7-3
j_gene: TRBJ2-1
CDR3aa: CASSRDRANSYNEQFF

v_gene: TRBV14
j_gene: TRBJ2-5
CDR3aa: CASSLMTRGGTQYF

v_gene: TRBV4-1
j_gene: TRBJ1-1
CDR3aa: CASSHPGGSVNTEAFF

v_gene: TRBV28
j_gene: TRBJ2-7
CDR3aa: CASSGRETAYEQYF

v_gene: TRBV5-4
j_gene: TRBJ2-1
CDR3aa: CASSLGGWTAANNEQFF